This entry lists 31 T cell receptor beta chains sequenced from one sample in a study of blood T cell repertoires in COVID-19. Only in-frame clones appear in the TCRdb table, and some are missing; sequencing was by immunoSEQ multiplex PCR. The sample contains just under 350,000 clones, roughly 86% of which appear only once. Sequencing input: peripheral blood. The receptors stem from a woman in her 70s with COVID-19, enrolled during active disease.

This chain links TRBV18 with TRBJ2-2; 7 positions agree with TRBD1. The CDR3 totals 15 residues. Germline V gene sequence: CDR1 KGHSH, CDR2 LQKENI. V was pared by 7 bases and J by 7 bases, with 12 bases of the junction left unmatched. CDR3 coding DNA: TGTGCCAGCTGCTCATTGGGACAGTGGAGCGGGGAGCTGTTTTTT. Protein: CASCSLGQWSGELFF.

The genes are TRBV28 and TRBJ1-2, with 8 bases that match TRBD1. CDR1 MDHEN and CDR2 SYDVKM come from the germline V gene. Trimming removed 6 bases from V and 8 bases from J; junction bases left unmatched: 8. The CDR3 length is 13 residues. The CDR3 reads CASSLQGVRGYTF. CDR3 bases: TGTGCCAGCAGCCTACAGGGGGTCCGAGGCTACACCTTC.

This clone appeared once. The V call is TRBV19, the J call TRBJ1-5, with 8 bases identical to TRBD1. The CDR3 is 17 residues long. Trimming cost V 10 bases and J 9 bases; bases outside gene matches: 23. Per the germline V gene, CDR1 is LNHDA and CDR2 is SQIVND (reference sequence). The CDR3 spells CATKRGRTGPVEGPQHF. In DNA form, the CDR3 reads TGTGCCACAAAGCGAGGGAGGACAGGGCCGGTTGAGGGGCCCCAGCATTTT.

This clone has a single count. CDR3 bases: TGTGCCAGCTTCCGAGATGCCGATGGGAGACTGTTTTTT. As protein: CASFRDADGRLFF. The chain employs TRBV2 and TRBJ1-4; D not resolved. Germline lookup yields CDR1 SNHLY and CDR2 FYNNEI. The V end was cut by 8 bases, the J end by 13 bases, with 20 bases between. The CDR3 covers 13 residues.

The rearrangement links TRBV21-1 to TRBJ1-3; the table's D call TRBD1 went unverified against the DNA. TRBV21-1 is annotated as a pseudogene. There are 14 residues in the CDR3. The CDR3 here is CASSLHSPGNTIYF. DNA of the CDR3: TGTGCCAGCAGCCTTCACAGTCCTGGAAACACCATATATTTT.

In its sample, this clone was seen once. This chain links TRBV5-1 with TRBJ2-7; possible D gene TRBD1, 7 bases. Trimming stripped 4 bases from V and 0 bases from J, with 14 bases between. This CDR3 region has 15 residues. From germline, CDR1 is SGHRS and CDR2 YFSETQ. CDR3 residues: CASSGGTVYSYEQYF. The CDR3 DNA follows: TGCGCCAGCAGCGGCGGGACAGTGTACTCCTACGAGCAGTACTTC.

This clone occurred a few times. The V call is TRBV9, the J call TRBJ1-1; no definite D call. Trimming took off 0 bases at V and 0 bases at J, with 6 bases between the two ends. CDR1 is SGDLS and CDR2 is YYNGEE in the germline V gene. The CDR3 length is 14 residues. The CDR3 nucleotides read TGTGCCAGCAGCGTAGCTGAGTTGAACACTGAAGCTTTCTTT. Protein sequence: CASSVAELNTEAFF. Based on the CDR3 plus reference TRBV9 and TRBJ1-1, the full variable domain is DSGVTQTPKHLITATGQRVTLRCSPRSGDLSVYWYQQSLDQGLQFLIQYYNGEERAKGNILERFSAQQFPDLHSELNLSSLELGDSALYFCASSVAELNTEAFFGQGTRLTVV.

For the CDR3, the DNA is TGCGCCAGCAGCGCCGCCGGGACTAGCGGAGAGACCCAGTACTTC. Its translation is CASSAAGTSGETQYF. The V call is TRBV5-1, the J call TRBJ2-5; 11 nucleotides line up with TRBD2. V dropped 4 bases and J dropped 4; count of bases not matched to a gene: 6. Germline V gene data show CDR1 as SGHRS and CDR2 as YFSETQ. The CDR3 is made up of 15 amino acids.

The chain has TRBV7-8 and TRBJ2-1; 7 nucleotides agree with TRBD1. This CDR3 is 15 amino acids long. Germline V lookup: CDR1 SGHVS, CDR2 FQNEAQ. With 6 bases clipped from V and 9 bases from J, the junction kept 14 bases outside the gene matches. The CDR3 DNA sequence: TGTGCCAGCAGATTATCGACAGGGTCCGAGGGTGAGCAGTTCTTC. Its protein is CASRLSTGSEGEQFF. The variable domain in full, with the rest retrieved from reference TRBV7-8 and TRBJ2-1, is GAGVSQSPRYKVAKRGQDVALRCDPISGHVSLFWYQQALGQGPEFLTYFQNEAQLDKSGLPSDRFFAERPEGSVSTLKIQRTQQEDSAVYLCASRLSTGSEGEQFFGPGTRLTVL.

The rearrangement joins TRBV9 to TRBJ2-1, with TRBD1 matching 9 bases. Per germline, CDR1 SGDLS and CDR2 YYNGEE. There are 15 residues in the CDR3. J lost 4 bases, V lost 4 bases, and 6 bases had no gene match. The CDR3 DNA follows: TGTGCCAGCAGCAACTCCGGGACAGGGTACAATGAGCAGTTCTTC. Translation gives CASSNSGTGYNEQFF.

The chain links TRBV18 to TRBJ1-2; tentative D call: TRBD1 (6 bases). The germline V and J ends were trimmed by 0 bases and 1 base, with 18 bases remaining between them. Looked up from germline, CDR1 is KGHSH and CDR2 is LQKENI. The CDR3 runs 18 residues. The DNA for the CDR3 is TGTGCCAGCTCACCACCGGACAGTTTAGTCGTCAGTAACTATGGCTACACCTTC. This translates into CASSPPDSLVVSNYGYTF.

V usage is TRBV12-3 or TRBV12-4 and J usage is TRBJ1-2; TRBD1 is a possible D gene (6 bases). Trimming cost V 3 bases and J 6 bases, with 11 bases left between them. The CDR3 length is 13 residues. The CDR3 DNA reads TGTGCCAGCAGTTTTTTAGGGGGGGATGGCTACACCTTC. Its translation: CASSFLGGDGYTF.

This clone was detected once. The CDR3 protein is CASSYRGLSGNTIYF. In nucleotides, the CDR3 is TGTGCCAGCAGCTACAGGGGGCTCTCTGGAAACACCATATATTTT. The chain employs TRBV5-4 and TRBJ1-3, with 9 bases lining up with TRBD1. With V trimmed by 3 bases and J by 0 bases, 1 base remained unmatched. The CDR3 loop spans 15 amino acids. Germline V gene lookup returns CDR1 SGHNT and CDR2 YYREEE (reference sequence). Filled out from reference TRBV5-4 and TRBJ1-3, the complete variable domain reads ETGVTQSPTHLIKTRGQQVTLRCSSQSGHNTVSWYQQALGQGPQFIFQYYREEENGRGNFPPRFSGLQFPNYSSELNVNALELDDSALYLCASSYRGLSGNTIYFGEGSWLTVV.

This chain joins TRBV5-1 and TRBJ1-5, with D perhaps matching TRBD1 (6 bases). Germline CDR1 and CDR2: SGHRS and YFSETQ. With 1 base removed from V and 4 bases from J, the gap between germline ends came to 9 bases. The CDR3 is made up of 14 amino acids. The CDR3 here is CASSLSQGNQPQHF. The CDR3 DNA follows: TGCGCCAGCAGCTTGTCGCAGGGGAATCAGCCCCAGCATTTT.

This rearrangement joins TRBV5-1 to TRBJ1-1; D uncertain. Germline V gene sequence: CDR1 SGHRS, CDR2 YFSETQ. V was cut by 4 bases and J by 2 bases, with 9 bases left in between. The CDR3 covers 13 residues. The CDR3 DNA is TGCGCCAGCAGCCCAGCGGTTAACACTGAAGCTTTCTTT. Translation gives CASSPAVNTEAFF.

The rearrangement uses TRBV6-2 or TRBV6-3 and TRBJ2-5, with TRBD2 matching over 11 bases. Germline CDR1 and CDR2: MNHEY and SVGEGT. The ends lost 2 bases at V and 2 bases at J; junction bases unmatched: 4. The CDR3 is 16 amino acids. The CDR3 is CASSYPRTSGQETQYF. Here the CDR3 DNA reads TGTGCCAGCAGTTACCCCCGGACTAGCGGGCAAGAGACCCAGTACTTC.

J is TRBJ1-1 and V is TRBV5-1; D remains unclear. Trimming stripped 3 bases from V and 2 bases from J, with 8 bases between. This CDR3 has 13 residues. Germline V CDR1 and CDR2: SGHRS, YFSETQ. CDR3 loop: CASSSLLNTEAFF. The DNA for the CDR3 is TGCGCCAGCAGCTCCCTACTCAACACTGAAGCTTTCTTT.

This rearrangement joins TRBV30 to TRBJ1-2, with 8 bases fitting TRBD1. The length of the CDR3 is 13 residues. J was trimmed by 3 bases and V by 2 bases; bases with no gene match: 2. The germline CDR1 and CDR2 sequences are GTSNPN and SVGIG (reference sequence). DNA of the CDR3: TGTGCCTGGAGTACAGGGGGAGACTATGGCTACACCTTC. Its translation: CAWSTGGDYGYTF.

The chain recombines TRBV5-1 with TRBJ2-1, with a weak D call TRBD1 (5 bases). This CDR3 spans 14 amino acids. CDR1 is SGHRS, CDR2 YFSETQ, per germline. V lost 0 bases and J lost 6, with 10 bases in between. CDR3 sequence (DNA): TGCGCCAGCAGCTTGGACAACCAGGGCAATGAGCAGTTCTTC. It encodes CASSLDNQGNEQFF.

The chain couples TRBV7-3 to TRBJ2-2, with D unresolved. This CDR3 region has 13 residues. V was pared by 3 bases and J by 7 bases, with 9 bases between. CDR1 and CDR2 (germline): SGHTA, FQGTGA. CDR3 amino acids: CASSFIAGGELFF. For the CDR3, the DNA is TGTGCCAGCAGCTTCATAGCCGGCGGGGAGCTGTTTTTT.

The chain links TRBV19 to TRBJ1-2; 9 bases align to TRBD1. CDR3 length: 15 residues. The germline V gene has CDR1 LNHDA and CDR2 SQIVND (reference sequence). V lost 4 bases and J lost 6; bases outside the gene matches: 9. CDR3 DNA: TGTGCCAGTAGTAACCACCGGACAGGGGCAGATGGCTACACCTTC. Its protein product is CASSNHRTGADGYTF.

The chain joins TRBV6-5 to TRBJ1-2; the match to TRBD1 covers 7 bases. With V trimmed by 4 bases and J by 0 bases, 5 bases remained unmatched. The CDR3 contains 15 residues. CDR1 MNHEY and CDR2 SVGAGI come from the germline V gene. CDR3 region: CASSSPTGPNYGYTF. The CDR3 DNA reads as TGTGCCAGCAGTTCCCCGACAGGGCCTAACTATGGCTACACCTTC.

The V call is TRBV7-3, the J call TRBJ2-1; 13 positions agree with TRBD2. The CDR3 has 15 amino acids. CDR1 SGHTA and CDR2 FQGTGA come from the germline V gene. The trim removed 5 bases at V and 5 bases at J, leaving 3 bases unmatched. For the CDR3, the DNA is TGTGCCAGCAGCGCAACTAGCGGGGGGGACAATGAGCAGTTCTTC. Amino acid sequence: CASSATSGGDNEQFF.

This chain's CDR3 is CASSVSGGYTGELFF. CDR3 in DNA: TGTGCCAGCAGCGTTAGCGGGGGGTACACCGGGGAGCTGTTTTTT. The chain carries TRBV7-2 and TRBJ2-2, with 10 bases identical to TRBD2. The length of the CDR3 is 15 residues. The germline gives CDR1 SGHTA, CDR2 FQGNSA. With V trimmed by 5 bases and J by 3 bases, 3 bases remained unmatched.

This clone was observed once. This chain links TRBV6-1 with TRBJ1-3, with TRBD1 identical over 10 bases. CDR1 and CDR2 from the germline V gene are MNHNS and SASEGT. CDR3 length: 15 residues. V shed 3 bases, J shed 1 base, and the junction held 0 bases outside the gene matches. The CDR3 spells CASSEDRGSGNTIYF. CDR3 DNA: TGTGCCAGCAGTGAGGACAGGGGGTCTGGAAACACCATATATTTT.

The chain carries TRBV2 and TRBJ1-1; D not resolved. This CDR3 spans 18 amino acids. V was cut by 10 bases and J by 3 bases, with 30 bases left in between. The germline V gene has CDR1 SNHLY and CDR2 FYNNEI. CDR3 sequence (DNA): TGTGCCACTGGTAAGGCGGTATTTCAACGACGGAGTGACACTGAAGCTTTCTTT. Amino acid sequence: CATGKAVFQRRSDTEAFF.

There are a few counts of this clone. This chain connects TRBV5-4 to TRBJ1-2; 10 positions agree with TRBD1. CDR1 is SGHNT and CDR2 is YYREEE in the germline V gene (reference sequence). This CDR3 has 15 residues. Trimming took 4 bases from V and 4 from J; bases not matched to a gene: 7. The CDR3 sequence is CASSLRGTGAYGYTF. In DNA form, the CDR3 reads TGTGCCAGCAGCCTAAGGGGGACAGGGGCCTATGGCTACACCTTC. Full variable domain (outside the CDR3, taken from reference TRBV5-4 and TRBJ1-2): ETGVTQSPTHLIKTRGQQVTLRCSSQSGHNTVSWYQQALGQGPQFIFQYYREEENGRGNFPPRFSGLQFPNYSSELNVNALELDDSALYLCASSLRGTGAYGYTFGSGTRLTVV.

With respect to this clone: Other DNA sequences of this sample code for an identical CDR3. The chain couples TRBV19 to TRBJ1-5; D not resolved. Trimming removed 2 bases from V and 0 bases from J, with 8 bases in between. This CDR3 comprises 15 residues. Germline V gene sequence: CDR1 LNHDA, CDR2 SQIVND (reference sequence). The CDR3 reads CASSITGVSNQPQHF. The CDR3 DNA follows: TGTGCCAGTAGTATAACCGGTGTTAGCAATCAGCCCCAGCATTTT.

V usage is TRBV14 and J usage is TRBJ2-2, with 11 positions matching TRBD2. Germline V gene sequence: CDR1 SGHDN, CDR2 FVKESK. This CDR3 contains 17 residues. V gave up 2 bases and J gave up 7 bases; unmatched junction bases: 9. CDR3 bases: TGTGCCAGCAGCCAATTTAGCGGGGGGGCCGTCGGCGGGGAGCTGTTTTTT. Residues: CASSQFSGGAVGGELFF.

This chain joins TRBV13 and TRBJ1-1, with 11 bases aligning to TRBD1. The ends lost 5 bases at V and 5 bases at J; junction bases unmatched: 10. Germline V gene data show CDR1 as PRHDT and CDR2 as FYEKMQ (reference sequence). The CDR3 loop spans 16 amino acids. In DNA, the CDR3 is TGTGCCAGCAGCCCTGGACAGGGGGCGCGGGTGACTGAAGCTTTCTTT. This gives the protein CASSPGQGARVTEAFF.

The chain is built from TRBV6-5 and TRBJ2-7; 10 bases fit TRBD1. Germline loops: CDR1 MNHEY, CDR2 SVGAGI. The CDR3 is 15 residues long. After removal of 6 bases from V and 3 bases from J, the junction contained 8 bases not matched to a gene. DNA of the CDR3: TGTGCCAGCAGCGCTCCGGGACAGGGGAGCTACGAGCAGTACTTC. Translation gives CASSAPGQGSYEQYF.